These T cell receptor beta chains were read from a single sample in a study of blood T cell repertoires in COVID-19. The protocol was immunoSEQ multiplex PCR, while the TCRdb copy is restricted to in-frame clones and leaves out a portion. Of approximately 340,000 clones in the sample, roughly 90% are singletons; the top ten hold approximately 9.9%. The sample comprised peripheral blood. Source of these receptors: a man aged 30 to 45 with COVID-19, enrolled during active disease. CDR3s include the opening cysteine and the closing phenylalanine or tryptophan. D genes are given only for firm matches. Clone sizes are given selectively: once, few, many, or a class where the clone is expanded.

abundance	v_gene	d_gene	j_gene	CDR3aa	CDR3nt
.	TRBV20-1	TRBD1	TRBJ1-2	CSAGQGNGYTF	TGCAGTGCGGGACAGGGGAATGGCTACACCTTC
.	TRBV4-2	TRBD1	TRBJ1-1	CASSLLDRGLDEAFF	TGTGCCAGCAGCCTACTGGACAGGGGGTTAGATGAAGCTTTCTTT
.	TRBV18	.	TRBJ2-1	CASSPQEGPQFF	TGTGCCAGCTCACCACAGGAGGGTCCCCAGTTCTTC
.	TRBV7-9	.	TRBJ1-5	CASSRDSSNQPQHF	TGTGCCAGCAGCCGCGACAGTAGCAATCAGCCCCAGCATTTT
.	TRBV25-1	TRBD1	TRBJ1-1	CASSAYRGMNTEAFF	TGTGCCAGCAGTGCATACAGGGGGATGAACACTGAAGCTTTCTTT
.	TRBV6-5	TRBD1	TRBJ1-6	CASSYSIYRGGSPLHF	TGTGCCAGCAGTTACTCGATATACAGGGGGGGTTCACCCCTCCACTTT
.	TRBV5-1	.	TRBJ2-5	CASSLSTAQETQYF	TGCGCCAGCAGCTTGTCGACAGCCCAAGAGACCCAGTACTTC
.	TRBV4-3	.	TRBJ1-4	CASSPDSPNEKLFF	TGCGCCAGCAGCCCGGACAGTCCGAATGAAAAACTGTTTTTT
.	TRBV5-5	.	TRBJ2-7	CASSLDPGAAYEQYF	TGTGCCAGCAGCTTGGATCCAGGGGCCGCCTACGAGCAGTACTTC
.	TRBV6-2/TRBV6-3	TRBD1	TRBJ2-5	CASSYWDRGGTQYF	TGTGCCAGCAGTTATTGGGACAGGGGTGGAACCCAGTACTTC
.	TRBV7-9	TRBD1	TRBJ2-1	CASSLVLRGLNRGSNEQFF	TGTGCCAGCAGCTTAGTCCTTAGGGGCCTAAACAGGGGGAGCAATGAGCAGTTCTTC
.	TRBV7-9	TRBD1	TRBJ2-7	CASSLARTGPPYEQYF	TGTGCCAGCAGCTTAGCCAGGACAGGTCCTCCCTACGAGCAGTACTTC
.	TRBV11-3	.	TRBJ1-3	CASSPDGTSGNTIYF	TGTGCCAGCAGCCCAGATGGGACATCTGGAAACACCATATATTTT
once	TRBV15	.	TRBJ2-1	CATSRVGQPKQFF	TGTGCCACCAGCAGGGTCGGACAGCCCAAGCAGTTCTTC
.	TRBV10-3	.	TRBJ2-5	CAIGTRQETQYF	TGTGCCATCGGGACACGCCAAGAGACCCAGTACTTC
.	TRBV14	TRBD1	TRBJ1-2	CASSQLGQGLHYGYTF	TGTGCCAGCAGCCAACTCGGACAGGGTTTACACTATGGCTACACCTTC
.	TRBV18	TRBD1	TRBJ1-1	CASSPPTGGTEAFF	TGTGCCAGCTCACCGCCCACAGGGGGCACTGAAGCTTTCTTT
.	TRBV19	TRBD1	TRBJ2-2	CAILRTGANTGELFF	TGTGCCATCCTTCGGACAGGGGCGAACACCGGGGAGCTGTTTTTT
.	TRBV19	.	TRBJ1-5	CASSMGQSNQPQHF	TGTGCCAGTAGTATGGGACAAAGCAATCAGCCCCAGCATTTT
.	TRBV5-1	TRBD1	TRBJ2-1	CASHRGPNEQFF	TGCGCCAGCCATAGGGGGCCCAATGAGCAGTTCTTC
.	TRBV2	.	TRBJ2-1	CASSAVAAYNEQFF	TGTGCCAGCAGTGCAGTGGCGGCTTACAATGAGCAGTTCTTC
.	TRBV2	.	TRBJ1-6	CASSSRLLDNSPLHF	TGTGCCAGCAGCAGCAGGTTGTTGGATAATTCACCCCTCCACTTT